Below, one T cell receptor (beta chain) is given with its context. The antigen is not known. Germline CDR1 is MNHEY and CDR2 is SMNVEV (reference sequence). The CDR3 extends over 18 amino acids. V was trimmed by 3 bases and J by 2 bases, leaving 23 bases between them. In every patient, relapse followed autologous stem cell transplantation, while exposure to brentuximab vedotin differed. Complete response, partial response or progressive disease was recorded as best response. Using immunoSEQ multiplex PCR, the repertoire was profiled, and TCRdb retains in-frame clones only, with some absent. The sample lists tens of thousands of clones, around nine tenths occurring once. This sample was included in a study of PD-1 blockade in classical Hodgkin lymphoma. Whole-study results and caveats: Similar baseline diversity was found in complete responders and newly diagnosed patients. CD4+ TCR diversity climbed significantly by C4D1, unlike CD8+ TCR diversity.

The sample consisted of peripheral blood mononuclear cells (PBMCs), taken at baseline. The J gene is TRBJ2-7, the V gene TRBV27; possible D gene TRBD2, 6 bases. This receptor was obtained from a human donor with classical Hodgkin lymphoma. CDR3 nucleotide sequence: TGTGCCAGCAGTTTCCAAGGAGGGTCCCACTGGTCCCCCTACGAGCAGTACTTC. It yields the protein CASSFQGGSHWSPYEQYF.